This TCR beta chain was recovered during a study of regulatory T cells in long-lasting Graves disease. Broader study findings: The study found persistent patients shared more public clonotypes (over 2,500) than new patients (about 990).

This clonotype was counted only a few times. Its antigen is unidentified. Being one base from a much bigger clone, this may be a read error. Through Arm-PCR of CDR3 regions and iRepertoire HTBI primers, TCR beta libraries were built. TCRdb called the multiplex PCR reads again in MiXCR, with one record for every CDR3 protein. The sample includes 370,000 or so distinct CDR3 sequences, about a sixth seen only once; the top ten take 20% to 25%. The germline V gene encodes CDR1 SGHVS and CDR2 FQNEAQ. The junction had 12 bases not matched to a gene; V was cut back by 6 bases and J by 3 bases. CDR3 length equals 16 residues. Time point specified: newly diagnosed GD, antithyroid drugs for less than 3 months. RNA from PBMCs was the source of the TCR library. A further study also used this sample, focusing on T cells in Graves' hyperthyroidism and ophthalmopathy. This second study notes: Ophthalmopathy and stable hyperthyroidism were told apart by a 13 V-J model.

The sequence derives from a woman aged 18-29 years with Graves disease. The sequencing used peripheral blood mononuclear cells (PBMCs), collected at new diagnosis, from a patient treated with antithyroid drugs. This chain joins TRBV7-8 and TRBJ2-7; 9 bases line up with TRBD1. The DNA for the CDR3 is TGTGCCAGCAGGGGAGGGACAGGGTATGAAAGCTACGAGCAGTACTTC. Encoded protein: CASRGGTGYESYEQYF.